The present TCR beta chain was sequenced within a study of patients and donors after allogeneic stem cell transplantation. TCRdb re-analysed the RT-PCR reads in MiXCR, keeping a single row per CDR3 protein. The table lists some 880,000 distinct CDR3 sequences, 15% to 20% of them singletons, with 6% in the top ten. This receptor was obtained from a human donor who was either an allogeneic HSCT recipient or a stem cell or donor lymphocyte infusion donor (not recorded which). It is not recorded whose cells these are; they may come from a transplant donor. Sequenced sample: blood, either unsorted or a sorted T cell fraction (not recorded which).

CDR3 amino acids: CASGGQGPEAFF. CDR3 DNA: TGTGCTAGTGGAGGACAGGGTCCTGAAGCTTTCTTT. V and J are TRBV12-5 and TRBJ1-1, with 8 bases matching TRBD1. V lost 6 bases to trimming and J lost 6 bases; unmatched junction nucleotides: 3. The CDR3 is 12 residues long. Looked up from germline, CDR1 is LGHNT and CDR2 is FRNRAP.